This TCR beta chain was observed in a study of T cells in Graves' hyperthyroidism and ophthalmopathy (dated by TCRdb to between 2018 and 2021). Background on the whole study: To identify TCR V-J signatures that set the groups apart, the researchers used a discovery cohort of 100 patients, made up of 40 to 45 with Graves' ophthalmopathy and 55 to 65 with stable Graves' hyperthyroidism. An independent validation cohort of under 20 hyperthyroidism patients and 17 patients who later progressed to ophthalmopathy tested prospective prediction of ophthalmopathy. The approximately 97 discovery patients were randomly divided into training and test sets at a 7:3 ratio. In addition, the study compared T-cell repertoires in thyroid tissue and in blood from roughly 6 Graves' hyperthyroidism patients. After sampling, hyperthyroidism patients received methimazole starting at 30 mg daily, and ophthalmopathy patients received high-dose intravenous methylprednisolone. TCR Vbeta CDR3 sequencing of 120 to 150 peripheral blood samples (over 40 ophthalmopathy, over 70 hyperthyroidism and roughly 17 progressor patients) is reported in the paper.

A word on this clonotype: The antigen it binds to is not known. No base-level quality is on record; no much larger clone is a single base apart.

Beyond this particular receptor, the publication reports: Ophthalmopathy was separated from stable hyperthyroidism by a 13 V-J signature model, with around 90% sensitivity and just over 81% specificity obtained in cross-validation and 80%/75% obtained in testing. Most expanded thyroid clonotypes (frequency above 0.001) were also detected in blood, suggesting blood repertoires may reflect thyroid immune responses. During validation, the model predicted progression to ophthalmopathy a median of approximately 6.5 months ahead of onset, with around 71% sensitivity and roughly 75% specificity. Sample size was not statistically predetermined, and investigators were not blinded to group allocation.

The CDR3, from cysteine to phenylalanine, totals 17 residues. CDR3 DNA is the only sequence kept; it has 51 bases, read in frame from the first base. The V and J ends are trimmed by 4 bases and 0 bases, leaving 19 bases between them. CDR1 and CDR2 are read off the germline V gene as MGHDK and SYGVNS. The TCR beta CDR3 regions were amplified from RNA transcripts. For the first round of RT-PCR on the TCR CDR3, the HTBI primer set was used together with the Qiagen OneStep RT-PCR kit. Libraries were constructed in a second round of multiplex PCR, after which size selection and purification were carried out. Sequencing of the libraries was done on an Illumina HiSeq2000 using paired-end 100 bp reads. As for the original processing: SOAPnuke was used to process the raw data, with reads discarded if the reads contained adapters or uncalled bases, had a mean Phred below 15, or lacked an exact constant-primer or identifier match. COPE v1.2.5 was used to merge the high-quality paired reads, and each unique nucleotide sequence was defined as a clonotype. Clonotypes were aligned to IMGT TRBV, TRBD and TRBJ reference segments using MiTCR v1.1. The analysis included only V-J combinations with a frequency above 0.0001, which together covered more than 98% of the repertoires. The TCS score was defined as the ratio of F50 (clonal expansion) to E x V (chaos), calculated using BLOSUM62-based TCRdist between CDR3 peptides within each V-J. Welch's t-statistics and random forest reduced fewer than 550 V-J features to 10 to 15, which were used in a naive Bayes classifier (R e1071). The similarity between thyroid and blood repertoires was quantified using the Morisita-Horn index. The public reads were reprocessed in TCRdb via fastp at Q25 and MiXCR, keeping in-frame beta chains. Each entry is one CDR3 protein sequence, shown with its most common DNA and genes. Here the V and J calls rest on TCRdb's processing, not on the authors' analysis. The sample table shows about 570,000 distinct CDR3 sequences, and just over 45% are seen once. The ten top clones hold under 20% of the sample.

Patients with uncontrolled infections, other autoimmune diseases, pregnancy or lactation were excluded. Clinical symptoms, serum thyroxine and TRAb, thyroid ultrasound, and orbital computed tomography formed the basis for the diagnoses. Total RNA was extracted with Trizol reagent, and quality was checked on an Agilent 2100 Bioanalyzer. Recombination connected TRBV25-1 to TRBJ2-7, with the D gene not clear enough to name. The sequence was obtained from an adult woman with Graves' disease, either hyperthyroidism or ophthalmopathy (not recorded which). The specimen sequenced was peripheral blood or thyroid tissue (not recorded which). This receptor carries the CDR3 CASSARVWRHRSYEQYF. The DNA is TGTGCCAGCAGTGCTAGAGTATGGCGCCACCGCTCCTACGAGCAGTACTTC.